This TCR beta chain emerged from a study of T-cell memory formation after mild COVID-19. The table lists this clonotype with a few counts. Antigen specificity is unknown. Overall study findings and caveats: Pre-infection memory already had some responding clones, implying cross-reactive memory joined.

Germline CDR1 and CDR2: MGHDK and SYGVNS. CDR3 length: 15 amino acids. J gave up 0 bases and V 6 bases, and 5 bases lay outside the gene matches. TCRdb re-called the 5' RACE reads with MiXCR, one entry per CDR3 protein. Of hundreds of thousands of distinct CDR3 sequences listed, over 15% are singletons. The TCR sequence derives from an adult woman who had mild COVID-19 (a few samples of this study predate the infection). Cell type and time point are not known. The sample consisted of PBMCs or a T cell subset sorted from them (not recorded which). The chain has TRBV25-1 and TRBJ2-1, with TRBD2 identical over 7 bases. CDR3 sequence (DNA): TGTGCCAGCAGAGGGGAGGGTAGCTCCTACAATGAGCAGTTCTTC. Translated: CASRGEGSSYNEQFF.